A selection of T cell receptor beta chains follows, all from one sample in a study of T cell changes during pregnancy in multiple sclerosis. Sequenced by immunoSEQ multiplex PCR; TCRdb stores in-frame clones only, minus some. Of tens of thousands of clones listed, 80% to 95% are singletons. This sample comprised peripheral blood, obtained in the first trimester of pregnancy. The receptor set was obtained from a female donor with multiple sclerosis, enrolled in a pregnancy study. CDR3s include the opening cysteine and the closing phenylalanine or tryptophan. A D gene is named only where the DNA matches it firmly. A clone size is listed for some rows: how often the clone was seen (once, few, many), or a class if it is expanded.

V gene	clone size	D gene	J gene	CDR3 DNA	CDR3 protein
TRBV23-1	-	-	TRBJ2-4	TGCGCCAGCAGTCAACGTGGCAGGAGGGGAAAACGCGTTCAGTACTTC	CASSQRGRRGKRVQYF
TRBV9	-	-	TRBJ2-1	TGTGCCAGCAGCGTAGACCCAGATGGGACTTACAATGAGCAGTTCTTC	CASSVDPDGTYNEQFF
TRBV4-3	-	-	TRBJ2-3	TGCGCCAGCTCAGGCAGGTCTGGTAAAGATACGCAGTATTTT	CASSGRSGKDTQYF
TRBV28	-	-	TRBJ1-3	TGTGCCAGCAGTTTGGGGGGGGCCTCTGGAAACACCATATATTTT	CASSLGGASGNTIYF
TRBV5-1	-	-	TRBJ2-1	TGCGCCAGCACTATGGACAACCACAATGAGCAGTTCTTC	CASTMDNHNEQFF
TRBV10-3	-	-	TRBJ2-2	TGTGCCATCAGTGAGTCGTCTAGATCCCCCGGGGAGCTGTTTTTT	CAISESSRSPGELFF
TRBV9	-	-	TRBJ2-3	TGTGCCAGCAGCGTAGGGACTTCTCGGCCCACAGATACGCAGTATTTT	CASSVGTSRPTDTQYF
TRBV2	-	TRBD1	TRBJ1-4	TGTGCCAGCAGGGACAGGGTTGAAAAACTGTTTTTT	CASRDRVEKLFF
TRBV6-5	-	-	TRBJ1-1	TGTGCCAGCAGTTACGGGGCAGGGCTAGGGACTGAAGCTTTCTTT	CASSYGAGLGTEAFF
TRBV4-3	-	TRBD1	TRBJ1-2	TGCGCCAGCAGCCAAGTGGGGGACAGATCCTATGGCTACACCTTC	CASSQVGDRSYGYTF
TRBV5-4	-	-	TRBJ2-7	TGTGCCAGCAGCTTGGCAGGGGTTTTCTACGAGCAGTACTTC	CASSLAGVFYEQYF
TRBV5-1	-	-	TRBJ1-1	TGCGCCAGCGGGGACAACATGAACACTGAAGCTTTCTTT	CASGDNMNTEAFF
TRBV21-1	-	-	TRBJ1-2	TGTGCCAGCAGCACGCTGACAGGTCCTAACTATGGCTACACCTTC	CASSTLTGPNYGYTF
TRBV11-3	-	TRBD1	TRBJ2-4	TGTGCCAGCAGCCCCGGGACAGGGCAGGCCAAAAACATTCAGTACTTC	CASSPGTGQAKNIQYF
TRBV5-1	-	TRBD1	TRBJ1-1	TGCGCCAGCAGCTGGGAACAGGGGGCCCGCGGAGCTTTCTTT	CASSWEQGARGAFF
TRBV27	-	-	TRBJ1-2	TGTGCCAGCAGGGGATTTGAGGGGGACCTTGTAGGCTACACCTTC	CASRGFEGDLVGYTF
TRBV7-3	-	-	TRBJ2-3	TGTGCCAGCAGCTTCACAGGGATGTCGGTAGATACGCAGTATTTT	CASSFTGMSVDTQYF
TRBV7-9	-	TRBD1	TRBJ2-7	TGTGCCAGCAGCTTACGGGCAGGGGGCTTCTCCTACGAGCAGTACTTC	CASSLRAGGFSYEQYF
TRBV7-8	-	-	TRBJ1-5	TGTGCCAGCAGCTCGGACCAGGGTTGGCAGCCCCAGCATTTT	CASSSDQGWQPQHF
TRBV28	-	-	TRBJ1-4	TGTGCCAGCAGCCAAGCGGGACTGACAACTAATGAAAAACTGTTTTTT	CASSQAGLTTNEKLFF
TRBV30	-	-	TRBJ2-7	TGTGCCTGGGTCCCCCTCGTCGACGAGCAGTACTTC	CAWVPLVDEQYF
TRBV7-9	-	TRBD1	TRBJ1-1	TGTGCCAGCAGCTTCAGGTCAGGGGGCACTGAAGCTTTCTTT	CASSFRSGGTEAFF
TRBV5-1	-	-	TRBJ2-5	TGCGCCAGCAGCTTGGCGACACACCAAGAGACCCAGTACTTC	CASSLATHQETQYF
TRBV10-3	-	TRBD2	TRBJ2-7	TGTGCCATCAGTCTCGGCGGGAGGGCCTCCGAGCAGTACTTC	CAISLGGRASEQYF
TRBV18	-	-	TRBJ2-1	TGTGCCAGCTCACTCGAGGCCAACAATGAGCAGTTCTTC	CASSLEANNEQFF
TRBV5-1	-	-	TRBJ1-2	TGCGCCAGCGGACCAACAGGGTCGAGTCGGTATGGCTACACCTTC	CASGPTGSSRYGYTF
TRBV19	-	TRBD1	TRBJ2-7	TGTGCCAGTAGTAGACAGGGAACCCACGAGCAGTACTTC	CASSRQGTHEQYF
TRBV6-6	-	TRBD1	TRBJ1-2	TGTGCCAGTAGGGGACAGGGAGGTGGCTACACCTTC	CASRGQGGGYTF
TRBV29-1	-	-	TRBJ1-1	TGCAGCGTTGTCCGCTCGGAGGCGGCTTTCTTT	CSVVRSEAAFF
TRBV19	-	TRBD1	TRBJ1-2	TGTGCCAGTAGTATCGATTGGACAGGGAGCTATGGCTACACCTTC	CASSIDWTGSYGYTF
TRBV10-3	-	-	TRBJ2-1	TGTGCCATCACTGCGGGCGCAGGTCAGCCTAATGAGCAGTTCTTC	CAITAGAGQPNEQFF
TRBV9	-	TRBD1	TRBJ1-2	TGTGCCAGCAGCCTAGGCCAGGACAGGGCAGGCGGCAACTATGGCTACACCTTC	CASSLGQDRAGGNYGYTF
TRBV7-9	-	TRBD2	TRBJ2-7	TGTGCCAGCAGCGACAGTCGGGAGGCCATTTACTACGAGCAGTACTTC	CASSDSREAIYYEQYF
TRBV9	few	-	TRBJ1-1	TGTGCCAGCAGCGTCGAAGGGGGATTCTCCACTGAAGCTTTCTTT	CASSVEGGFSTEAFF
TRBV13	-	-	TRBJ2-1	TGTGCCAGCAGCCCGACCGGGGGTGGGAATGAGCAGTTCTTC	CASSPTGGGNEQFF
TRBV18	-	TRBD2	TRBJ2-7	TGTGCCAGCTCACCACTGCCCCCTAGCGGGAGGGCCCCCGAGCAGTACTTC	CASSPLPPSGRAPEQYF
TRBV7-2	-	-	TRBJ2-7	TGTGCCAGCAGCACTACCACGGGGGTCGGCGAGCAGTACTTC	CASSTTTGVGEQYF
TRBV18	-	-	TRBJ1-6	TGTGCCAGCTCCCCCTCCCGGGACTATAATTCACCCCTCCACTTT	CASSPSRDYNSPLHF
TRBV25-1	-	-	TRBJ1-1	TGTGCCAGCCTCGACAGGAACACTGAAGCTTTCTTT	CASLDRNTEAFF
TRBV6-5	-	-	TRBJ1-3	TGTGCCAGCAGGTACCGCGGCCCTGGAAACACCATATATTTT	CASRYRGPGNTIYF
TRBV7-3	-	-	TRBJ1-3	TGTGCCAGCAGCCCCGGGAGGGGGAGAGGAAACACCATATATTTT	CASSPGRGRGNTIYF
TRBV9	-	-	TRBJ2-7	TGTGCCAGCAGCGTATCCTGGGGCACCTACGAGCAGTACTTC	CASSVSWGTYEQYF
TRBV4-1	-	-	TRBJ1-1	TGCGCCAGCAGCCAAGATAGGGCCCGGGGGATCACTGAAGCTTTCTTT	CASSQDRARGITEAFF
TRBV6-6	-	-	TRBJ2-6	TGTGCCAGCAGCCCAGGGGGGTCTGGGGCCAACGTCCTGACTTTC	CASSPGGSGANVLTF
TRBV29-1	once	-	TRBJ2-5	TGCAGCGGGGGGAGGATCCGGATGGGAGAGACCCAGTACTTC	CSGGRIRMGETQYF
TRBV29-1	once	TRBD2	TRBJ2-3	TGCAGCGTTAACCTAGCGGGAGGCCGCACAGATACGCAGTATTTT	CSVNLAGGRTDTQYF
TRBV6-4	-	-	TRBJ1-2	TGTGCCAGCAGCATGGGGGGGAAGAACTATGGCTACACCTTC	CASSMGGKNYGYTF
TRBV5-1	-	TRBD2	TRBJ2-5	TGCGCCAGCAGCTTTGGGACTAGCGGGGTTCAAGAGACCCAGTACTTC	CASSFGTSGVQETQYF
TRBV5-8	-	-	TRBJ1-1	TGTGCCAGCGGGCAGGGCCCTGAAGCTTTCTTT	CASGQGPEAFF
TRBV15	-	-	TRBJ1-2	TGTGCCACCAGCAGGGTACCGGGGGCTAACTATGGCTACACCTTC	CATSRVPGANYGYTF